Presented here are 23 T cell receptor beta chains from one specimen sequenced in a study of CD8 T cells in ankylosing spondylitis. TCRdb re-called the 5' RACE reads with MiXCR, one entry per CDR3 protein. The repertoire consists of 700,000 or so distinct CDR3 sequences, with over 15% occurring once and the leading ten covering 15% to 20%. Study conclusions and caveats: Eight or nine highly homologous variants formed a TCR beta motif that appeared characteristic of ankylosing spondylitis blood.

No cognate antigen is known for these TCRs. Sequenced material: blood, either unsorted or a sorted T cell fraction (not recorded which). The receptors shown here come from a male donor with ankylosing spondylitis.

This chain uses TRBV20-1 with TRBJ2-3; D unresolved. The length of the CDR3 is 15 residues. Germline V gene sequence: CDR1 DFQATT, CDR2 SNEGSKA (reference sequence). The V end lost 2 bases, the J end lost 1 base, and 13 bases lay between the germline ends. The CDR3 loop is CSARRPGLGTDTQYF. The DNA for the CDR3 is TGCAGTGCTAGAAGGCCCGGGCTTGGCACAGATACGCAGTATTTT.

J is TRBJ2-7 and V is TRBV7-9, with D maybe TRBD2 (6 bases). Deletions cut 1 base from V and 1 base from J, with 11 bases between. Germline loops: CDR1 SEHNR, CDR2 FQNEAQ (reference sequence). The CDR3 spans 15 residues. CDR3 nucleotide sequence: TGTGCCAGCAGCTTAGTTGGGACTGAATCCTACGAGCAGTACTTC. It encodes CASSLVGTESYEQYF.

This clonotype was seen only a few times. The chain couples TRBV15 to TRBJ2-2; D might be TRBD2 (5 bases). Germline V gene sequence: CDR1 LNHNV, CDR2 YYDKDF (reference sequence). The CDR3 sequence is 15 residues long. V gave up 4 bases and J gave up 8 bases, with 17 bases separating them. The CDR3 sequence is CATSTTPGIGGELFF. The CDR3 DNA reads as TGTGCCACCAGCACCACGCCCGGGATTGGGGGGGAGCTGTTTTTT. The complete variable domain, with remaining parts taken from reference TRBV15 and TRBJ2-2, reads DAMVIQNPRYQVTQFGKPVTLSCSQTLNHNVMYWYQQKSSQAPKLLFHYYDKDFNNEADTPDNFQSRRPNTSFCFLDIRSPGLGDTAMYLCATSTTPGIGGELFFGEGSRLTVL.

The chain is built from TRBV11-2 and TRBJ2-7, with D perhaps TRBD2 (6 bases). Germline lookup yields CDR1 SGHAT and CDR2 FQNNGV. V was clipped by 4 bases and J by 3 bases, with 10 bases between them. CDR3 size: 13 residues. The chain's CDR3 is CASSSWGVYEQYF. The CDR3 nucleotides are TGTGCCAGCAGCTCGTGGGGGGTCTACGAGCAGTACTTC.

This clonotype has just a few counts. The V call is TRBV24-1, the J call TRBJ1-5; D gene unclear. The germline V gene has CDR1 KGHDR and CDR2 SFDVKD. Between the trimmed V and J ends, which lost 12 bases and 6 bases, there was a span of 20 bases. CDR3 length: 14 amino acids. This CDR3 is CAVPRATISQPQHF. CDR3 coding DNA: TGTGCCGTCCCAAGGGCCACCATATCTCAGCCCCAGCATTTT.

This clonotype was seen only a few times. The chain carries TRBV20-1 and TRBJ2-1; 7 bases are shared with TRBD1. CDR3 length equals 17 residues. Trimming at V came to 3 bases and at J to 6 bases, leaving 17 bases not matched to a gene. The germline gives CDR1 DFQATT, CDR2 SNEGSKA (reference sequence). CDR3 coding DNA: TGCAGTGCTAGCGAGGGGGCGCAACATACGGCCCGCAATGAGCAGTTCTTC. Its translation is CSASEGAQHTARNEQFF.

This clonotype was found once. The V and J genes are TRBV4-1 and TRBJ1-5, with D possibly being TRBD1 (6 bases). V lost 3 bases to trimming and J lost 1 base, with 13 bases between them. CDR3 length: 16 amino acids. The germline gives CDR1 MGHRA, CDR2 YSYEKL. This CDR3 reads CASSHPGGGSNQPQHF. The DNA for the CDR3 is TGCGCCAGCAGCCACCCCGGGGGGGGCAGCAATCAGCCCCAGCATTTT.

The chain combines TRBV10-3 with TRBJ2-7, with D possibly matching TRBD2 (5 bases). Germline V gene lookup returns CDR1 ENHRY and CDR2 SYGVKD. Trimming took 5 bases from V and 6 from J, leaving 11 bases between them. The CDR3 has 12 amino acids. The CDR3 protein is CAISRGGPEQYF. The CDR3 coding sequence is TGTGCCATCAGTCGCGGAGGTCCCGAGCAGTACTTC.

This chain uses TRBV20-1 with TRBJ2-1, with D possibly being TRBD1 (5 bases). The ends were cut back, 6 bases at V and 15 bases at J, with 33 bases in the middle. Germline V lookup: CDR1 DFQATT, CDR2 SNEGSKA (reference sequence). This CDR3 comprises 16 residues. CDR3 in DNA: TGCAGTGCAATCGAACGGGCTGTCGGCGAGGACATCATCCGGTTCTTC. Translation gives CSAIERAVGEDIIRFF.

This chain uses TRBV11-2 with TRBJ2-7, with D possibly called TRBD1 or TRBD2 (5 bases each). CDR1 and CDR2 from the germline V gene are SGHAT and FQNNGV. The CDR3 runs 16 residues. Trimming removed 3 bases from V and 0 bases from J, with 15 bases in between. This CDR3 reads CASSLGPAGSSYEQYF. Written as DNA, the CDR3 is TGTGCCAGCAGCTTGGGACCCGCAGGGTCCTCCTACGAGCAGTACTTC.

In its sample, this clonotype was seen many times. Relative to the germline gene, one junction end is altered; a read error may explain this. V usage is TRBV7-3 and J usage is TRBJ1-2; 9 nucleotides align to TRBD1. Germline assignment: CDR1 SGHTA and CDR2 FQGTGA. There are 14 residues in the CDR3. CDR3 in DNA: TGTGCCAGCAGCTCAACCGGGACAGGGCAAAGGAGGTCCTTC. It translates to CASSSTGTGQRRSF.

This chain joins TRBV11-2 and TRBJ2-7, with a tentative D call TRBD1 (5 bases). V lost 0 bases and J lost 3, with 6 bases in between. The CDR3 is 13 residues long. Germline CDR1 reads SGHAT; CDR2 reads FQNNGV. The CDR3 spells CASSLETDYEQYF. The DNA of the CDR3 is TGTGCCAGCAGCTTAGAGACAGACTACGAGCAGTACTTC.

The chain has TRBV7-9 and TRBJ2-2; 8 nucleotides match TRBD1. Germline CDR1 reads SEHNR; CDR2 reads FQNEAQ (reference sequence). CDR3 size: 15 residues. After removal of 3 bases from V and 4 bases from J, the junction contained 4 bases not matched to a gene. CDR3 region: CASSFLDRGTGELFF. The DNA for the CDR3 is TGTGCCAGCAGCTTTCTAGACAGGGGCACCGGGGAGCTGTTTTTT.

This clonotype was recorded at least ten times. The DNA of the CDR3 is TGCGCCAGCAGCCGGGACAGGGGTGACTATGGCTACACCTTC. It encodes CASSRDRGDYGYTF. The chain uses TRBV4-3 and TRBJ1-2; 10 bases are shared with TRBD1. J was trimmed by 3 bases and V by 4 bases; bases with no gene match: 2. Germline CDR1 and CDR2: LGHNA and YSLEER. This CDR3 region has 14 residues.

The rearrangement joins TRBV29-1 to TRBJ2-3, with 7 bases identical to TRBD1. The length of the CDR3 is 14 residues. Germline assignment: CDR1 SQVTM and CDR2 ANQGSEA. Trimming cost V 7 bases and J 0 bases; bases outside gene matches: 7. In nucleotides, the CDR3 is TGCAGCGGAGGGGACAGCACTAGCACAGATACGCAGTATTTT. Translation gives CSGGDSTSTDTQYF.

This clonotype has just a few counts. The chain couples TRBV5-1 to TRBJ2-3; 11 bases match TRBD1. CDR1 is SGHRS and CDR2 is YFSETQ in the germline V gene. CDR3 length: 16 residues. V shed 4 bases, J shed 2 bases, and the junction held 6 bases outside the gene matches. Here the CDR3 reads CASSPGQGAITDTQYF. CDR3 DNA: TGCGCCAGCAGCCCCGGACAGGGGGCGATCACAGATACGCAGTATTTT.

This clonotype came up a few times. The CDR3: CASSLHRESYEQYF. The CDR3 DNA reads TGTGCCAGCAGCTTACACAGGGAATCCTACGAGCAGTACTTC. This chain joins TRBV13 and TRBJ2-7, with D possibly matching TRBD1 (6 bases). Per the germline V gene, CDR1 is PRHDT and CDR2 is FYEKMQ (reference sequence). The CDR3 loop spans 14 amino acids. The V gene lost 2 bases and the J gene lost 1 base, with 9 bases spanning the gap.

This clonotype was counted between two and nine times. The rearrangement uses TRBV3-1 and TRBJ2-1, with a tentative D call TRBD2 (6 bases). Germline-derived CDR1 and CDR2 are LGHDT and YNNKEL (reference sequence). V shed 1 base and J shed 9 bases, with 13 bases lying between them. The CDR3 spans 14 residues. The CDR3 loop reads CASSQVNAGTEQFF. DNA of the CDR3: TGTGCCAGCAGCCAAGTTAATGCGGGGACTGAGCAGTTCTTC.

This clonotype has ten or more counts. The chain links TRBV12-3 or TRBV12-4 to TRBJ2-2, with D unresolved. This CDR3 has 13 residues. V dropped 2 bases and J dropped 4 bases, with 5 bases sitting between them. CDR3 nucleotide sequence: TGTGCCAGCAGTTTATACACCACCGGGGAGCTGTTTTTT. Translated: CASSLYTTGELFF.

This chain connects TRBV5-6 to TRBJ2-6; the D gene could be TRBD1 or TRBD2 (5 bases each). The CDR3 length is 16 residues. Per the germline V gene, CDR1 is SGHDT and CDR2 is YYEEEE. Trimming cost V 4 bases and J 0 bases, with 11 bases left between them. As DNA, the CDR3 is TGTGCCAGCAGCCTGGGACCCTTCTCTGGGGCCAACGTCCTGACTTTC. Protein product: CASSLGPFSGANVLTF.

The chain uses TRBV7-9 and TRBJ1-6; 7 nucleotides match TRBD1. Losses at the gene ends were 5 bases for V and 0 bases for J; bases not matched to a gene: 7. The CDR3 has 17 residues. The germline V gene encodes CDR1 SEHNR and CDR2 FQNEAQ (reference sequence). In nucleotides, the CDR3 is TGTGCCAGCAGCCCGCCGACAGGGAGCTCCTATAATTCACCCCTCCACTTT. Amino acid sequence: CASSPPTGSSYNSPLHF.

This clonotype was seen a few times. CDR3 in DNA: TGTGCCAGCAGCTCCGGACAGGGGACGAAACTGTTTTTT. Amino acids: CASSSGQGTKLFF. J is TRBJ1-4 and V is TRBV7-2, with 9 positions matching TRBD1. The V and J ends lost 4 bases and 11 bases, in that order; junction bases with no gene match: 5. Germline V lookup: CDR1 SGHTA, CDR2 FQGNSA. The CDR3 covers 13 residues.

The CDR3 region has the DNA TGTGCCAGCAGTGAATCAGGGAATGAAGAAAAACTGTTTTTT. This sequence encodes CASSESGNEEKLFF. The V gene is TRBV25-1, the J gene TRBJ1-4, with D possibly matching TRBD1 (5 bases). The CDR3 consists of 14 residues. Trimming removed 1 base at V and 8 bases at J, with 11 bases between. Germline CDR1 reads MGHDK; CDR2 reads SYGVNS.